A selection of T cell receptor beta chains follows, all from one sample in a study of cytomegalovirus exposure and HLA in healthy donors. Method: immunoSEQ multiplex PCR; TCRdb's copy keeps in-frame clones and lacks some. The sample carries 120,000 to 150,000 clones, around 78% recorded once. The sample taken for sequencing was PBMCs. The receptors derive from a woman between 18 and 29 years old in good health and CMV-seronegative. CDR3s include the opening cysteine and the closing phenylalanine or tryptophan. A D gene is named only where the DNA matches it firmly. Clone size, where shown, is once, few, many, or a class for clones that have expanded.

v_call	d_call	j_call	clone_size	cdr3_aa	cdr3_nt
TRBV12-5	TRBD2	TRBJ2-1	NA	CASGLVLRLLAPSYNEQFF	TGTGCTAGTGGTTTGGTACTTCGCTTACTAGCGCCCTCCTACAATGAGCAGTTCTTC
TRBV7-8	NA	TRBJ1-3	NA	CASRRQDSRSGNTIYF	TGTGCCAGCAGACGGCAAGACAGCCGCTCTGGAAACACCATATATTTT
TRBV11-3	NA	TRBJ2-5	few	CASSFIQGTQYF	TGTGCCAGCAGTTTTATTCAGGGAACCCAGTACTTC
TRBV4-3	TRBD1	TRBJ2-2	NA	CASSHPSGTGDTGELFF	TGCGCCAGCAGCCACCCCTCCGGGACAGGGGATACCGGGGAGCTGTTTTTT
TRBV7-9	TRBD2	TRBJ2-1	NA	CASTPGLAGVSYNEQFF	TGTGCCAGCACACCGGGACTAGCGGGAGTCTCCTACAATGAGCAGTTCTTC
TRBV12-5	NA	TRBJ1-1	NA	CASGLVLGEGNAEAFF	TGTGCTAGTGGTTTGGTACTCGGGGAGGGAAACGCTGAAGCTTTCTTT
TRBV5-1	NA	TRBJ1-2	NA	CASSLRQSDGYTF	TGCGCCAGCAGCTTGCGACAGTCGGATGGCTACACCTTC
TRBV2	TRBD1	TRBJ1-6	NA	CASSDREMAPLHF	TGTGCCAGCAGCGACAGGGAAATGGCACCCCTCCACTTT
TRBV28	NA	TRBJ2-1	few	CASSRLVWHNEQFF	TGTGCCAGCAGCCGACTAGTTTGGCACAATGAGCAGTTCTTC
TRBV5-1	TRBD1	TRBJ2-4	NA	CASSYGQERNIQYF	TGCGCCAGCAGCTATGGACAGGAAAGAAACATTCAGTACTTC